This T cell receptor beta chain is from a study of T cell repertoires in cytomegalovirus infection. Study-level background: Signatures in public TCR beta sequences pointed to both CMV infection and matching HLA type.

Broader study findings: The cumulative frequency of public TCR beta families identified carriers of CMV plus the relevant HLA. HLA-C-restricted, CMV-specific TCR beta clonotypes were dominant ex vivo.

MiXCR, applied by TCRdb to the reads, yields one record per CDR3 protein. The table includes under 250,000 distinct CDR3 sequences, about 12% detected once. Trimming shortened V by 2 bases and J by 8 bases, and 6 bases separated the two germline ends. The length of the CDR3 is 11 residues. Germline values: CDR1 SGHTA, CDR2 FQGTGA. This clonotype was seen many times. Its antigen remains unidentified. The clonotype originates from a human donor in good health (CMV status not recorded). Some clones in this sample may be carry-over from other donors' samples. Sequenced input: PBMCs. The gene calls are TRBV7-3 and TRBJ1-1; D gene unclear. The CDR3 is CASSLGQEAFF. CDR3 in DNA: TGTGCCAGCAGCTTAGGTCAAGAAGCTTTCTTT.